This T cell receptor beta chain was recorded in a study of blood T cell repertoires in COVID-19. Study information: Acute-phase and convalescent COVID-19 samples originated in the United States, Italy and Spain. T cells, B-cell-depleted T cells, or PBMCs provided the cDNA or gDNA that served as material.

The CDR3 is 16 residues long. V lost 0 bases, J lost 4 bases, and 16 bases lay in between. Germline loops: CDR1 SGHRS, CDR2 YFSETQ. Authors' data handling: Reference gene primers were amplified, and this amplification served to estimate nucleated cell counts. Libraries were prepared by immunoSEQ multiplex PCR; TCRdb keeps only in-frame clonotypes and omits some of them. V, J and clone size reflect that table, while D and trimming were determined from the DNA. The sample has approximately 170,000 clones; around nine tenths are singletons. The sequenced material came from peripheral blood. This TCR came from a man between 18 and 29 years old with active or convalescent COVID-19. V and J are TRBV5-1 and TRBJ1-2; tentative D call: TRBD1 (6 bases). The CDR3 DNA reads as TGCGCCAGCAGCTTGGAGACAGGCCGACTCGTCTATGGCTACACCTTC. Translated: CASSLETGRLVYGYTF. The variable domain in full, completed from reference TRBV5-1 and TRBJ1-2, reads KAGVTQTPRYLIKTRGQQVTLSCSPISGHRSVSWYQQTPGQGLQFLFEYFSETQRNKGNFPGRFSGRQFSNSRSEMNVSTLELGDSALYLCASSLETGRLVYGYTFGSGTRLTVV.